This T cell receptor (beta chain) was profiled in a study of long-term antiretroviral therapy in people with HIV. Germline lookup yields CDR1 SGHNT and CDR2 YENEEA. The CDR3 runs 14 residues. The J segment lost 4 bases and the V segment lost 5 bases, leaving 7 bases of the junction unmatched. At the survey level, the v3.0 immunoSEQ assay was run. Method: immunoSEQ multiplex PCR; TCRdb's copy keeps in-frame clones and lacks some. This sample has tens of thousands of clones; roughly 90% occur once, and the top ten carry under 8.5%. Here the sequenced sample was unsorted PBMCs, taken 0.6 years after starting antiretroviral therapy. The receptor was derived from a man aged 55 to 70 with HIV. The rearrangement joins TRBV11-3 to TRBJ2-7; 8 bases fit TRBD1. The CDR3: CASSPGTGRYEQYF. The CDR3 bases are TGTGCCAGCAGCCCGGGGACAGGACGATACGAGCAGTACTTC.